This T cell receptor (beta chain) stems from a study of cytomegalovirus exposure and HLA in healthy donors. The CDR3 length is 16 residues. The V and J ends lost 2 bases and 0 bases, in that order; junction bases with no gene match: 4. Looked up from germline, CDR1 is MNHEY and CDR2 is SVGAGI. Healthy people donating bone marrow made up the donors. PCR was performed using 60 Vbeta and 13 Jbeta primers. Here immunoSEQ multiplex PCR was the method, and the copy in TCRdb shows in-frame clones only, minus some. The top ten hold approximately 20% of the sample, which has more than 65,000 clones, almost 80% seen once.

The genes are TRBV6-5 and TRBJ2-7; 10 bases align to TRBD2. The receptor was isolated from a woman aged 40 to 50 in good health and CMV-seropositive. Sequenced input: PBMCs. CDR3 residues: CASSYTGTSDSYEQYF. CDR3 nucleotide sequence: TGTGCCAGCAGTTACACCGGGACTAGCGACTCCTACGAGCAGTACTTC.